This T cell receptor beta chain was found in a study of blood T cell repertoires in COVID-19. Study-level information: The samples span acute and convalescent COVID-19 from the United States, Italy and Spain. PBMCs, B-cell-depleted T cells, or T cells provided the cDNA or gDNA that made up the material.

The CDR3 is made up of 12 amino acids. Germline loops: CDR1 LGHDT, CDR2 YNNKEL (reference sequence). The V end was cut by 10 bases, the J end by 7 bases, with 16 bases between. Original processing methods: How many nucleated cells were present was estimated from reference gene primer amplification. Libraries were prepared by immunoSEQ multiplex PCR; TCRdb keeps only in-frame clonotypes and omits some of them. The V and J calls and clone size are taken from that table; D and trimming were inferred from the DNA. Of 380,000 or so clones listed, roughly 90% were seen once; the top ten hold roughly 1.2%. V gene TRBV3-1 (or the pseudogene TRBV3-2) combines with J gene TRBJ2-5; D is possibly TRBD1 (6 bases). The receptor was isolated from a man aged 40-49 years with acute or convalescent COVID-19. Sequences were obtained from peripheral blood. CDR3 sequence reads: CATSGFRGTQYF. The CDR3 DNA follows: TGTGCCACATCGGGATTCAGGGGGACCCAGTACTTC.